Below are 27 T cell receptor beta chains sequenced from a single sample in a study of response to subunit inactivated influenza vaccine. TCRdb reprocessed the RT-PCR reads via MiXCR and lists one record per CDR3 protein. The table has hundreds of thousands of distinct CDR3 sequences, about 12% seen once; the top ten hold roughly a tenth. The sequences come from PBMCs from blood, collected on the day of vaccination. The source of these receptors is a man over 45 who received an inactivated influenza vaccine.

This chain joins TRBV30 and TRBJ2-6; 9 positions agree with TRBD1. The V gene end was trimmed by 2 bases and the J gene end by 2 bases; junction bases not matched to a gene: 1. The CDR3 runs to 15 residues. Germline V gene sequence: CDR1 GTSNPN, CDR2 SVGIG (reference sequence). CDR3 in amino acids: CAWSRQGAGANVLTF. The CDR3 DNA follows: TGTGCCTGGAGTCGACAGGGGGCTGGGGCCAACGTCCTGACTTTC. Together with reference TRBV30 and TRBJ2-6, the CDR3 gives the full variable domain: SQTIHQWPATLVQPVGSPLSLECTVEGTSNPNLYWYRQAAGRGLQLLFYSVGIGQISSEVPQNLSASRPQDRQFILSSKKLLLSDSGFYLCAWSRQGAGANVLTFGAGSRLTVL.

The chain links TRBV4-3 to TRBJ1-4; D is possibly TRBD1 (5 bases). V was clipped by 0 bases and J by 3 bases, with 17 bases between them. Germline loops: CDR1 LGHNA, CDR2 YSLEER. This CDR3 comprises 18 residues. The CDR3 reads CASSQDAVMVGANEKLFF. The CDR3 DNA reads TGCGCCAGCAGCCAAGATGCAGTTATGGTGGGGGCTAATGAAAAACTGTTTTTT.

V gene TRBV10-3 combines with J gene TRBJ2-5, with a possible D match to TRBD2 (6 bases). Between the trimmed V and J ends, which lost 3 bases and 8 bases, there was a span of 19 bases. CDR3 length: 15 amino acids. CDR1 is ENHRY, CDR2 SYGVKD, per germline. The CDR3 loop reads CAISEDGAGKRTQYF. The CDR3, as DNA: TGTGCCATCAGTGAAGATGGTGCGGGGAAGAGAACCCAGTACTTC.

This clonotype was seen a few times. J is TRBJ1-2 and V is TRBV12-3 or TRBV12-4; D is uncertain. The length of the CDR3 is 15 residues. V lost 5 bases and J lost 8, with 21 bases in between. In nucleotides, the CDR3 is TGTGCCAGCAGTCCCCGCCTTGGCCCCCAGTACGGCTACACCTTC. This codes for CASSPRLGPQYGYTF.

The CDR3 sequence is CASSREFANTGELFF. The CDR3 nucleotides are TGTGCCAGCAGCAGGGAGTTCGCGAACACCGGGGAGCTGTTTTTT. V and J are TRBV7-2 and TRBJ2-2; D possibly corresponds to TRBD2 (5 bases). Germline CDR1 SGHTA, CDR2 FQGNSA. CDR3 size: 15 residues. V was shortened by 5 bases and J by 0 bases, with 10 bases between the two germline ends.

The table lists this clonotype with many counts. The V and J genes are TRBV14 and TRBJ2-2; unclear D gene. CDR3 length: 14 amino acids. V lost 6 bases, J lost 7 bases, and 15 bases lay in between. Germline lookup yields CDR1 SGHDN and CDR2 FVKESK. CDR3 sequence (DNA): TGTGCCAGCAGTCCTCAAGCGACCGGCGGGGAGCTGTTTTTT. Encoded protein: CASSPQATGGELFF. Using reference TRBV14 and TRBJ2-2 for the parts outside the CDR3, the full variable domain is EAGVTQFPSHSVIEKGQTVTLRCDPISGHDNLYWYRRVMGKEIKFLLHFVKESKQDESGMPNNRFLAERTGGTYSTLKVQPAELEDSGVYFCASSPQATGGELFFGEGSRLTVL.

This clonotype has just a few counts. The V gene is TRBV7-6, the J gene TRBJ2-2, with 11 bases aligning to TRBD2. This CDR3 comprises 17 residues. Per germline, CDR1 SGHVS and CDR2 FNYEAQ. Losses at the gene ends were 1 base for V and 5 bases for J; bases not matched to a gene: 6. The CDR3 reads CASSLELAGGGTGELFF. CDR3 bases: TGTGCCAGCAGCTTAGAGCTAGCGGGAGGTGGTACCGGGGAGCTGTTTTTT. Based on the CDR3 plus reference TRBV7-6 and TRBJ2-2, the full variable domain is GAGVSQSPRYKVTKRGQDVALRCDPISGHVSLYWYRQALGQGPEFLTYFNYEAQQDKSGLPNDRFSAERPEGSISTLTIQRTEQRDSAMYRCASSLELAGGGTGELFFGEGSRLTVL.

The rearrangement links TRBV7-2 to TRBJ2-6; 8 bases align to TRBD1. This CDR3 is built from 18 residues. Germline loops: CDR1 SGHTA, CDR2 FQGNSA. Trimming at V came to 2 bases and at J to 0 bases, leaving 6 bases not matched to a gene. DNA for the CDR3: TGTGCCAGCAGCTTATCGGGGACAGGTTCCTCTGGGGCCAACGTCCTGACTTTC. The encoded protein is CASSLSGTGSSGANVLTF.

This chain uses TRBV24-1 with TRBJ2-1, with D possibly called TRBD1 or TRBD2 (5 bases each). Germline V gene data show CDR1 as KGHDR and CDR2 as SFDVKD. The CDR3 is 12 residues long. Trimming left V 1 base short and J 12 bases short, with 9 bases between. In nucleotides, the CDR3 is TGTGCCACCAGTGATTTCCAGGGACGGCAGTTCTTC. Protein sequence: CATSDFQGRQFF.

This clonotype has more than one count but fewer than ten. This chain connects TRBV5-1 to TRBJ2-7; the D call may be TRBD1 or TRBD2 (5 bases each). V was trimmed by 5 bases and J by 5 bases, leaving 23 bases between them. The CDR3 has 16 amino acids. Germline V CDR1 and CDR2: SGHRS, YFSETQ. CDR3 nucleotides: TGCGCCAGCAGTCCGGGAAGAATCAGGGTAGTCAACGAGCAGTACTTC. This gives the protein CASSPGRIRVVNEQYF.

J is TRBJ1-5 and V is TRBV5-1; tentative D call: TRBD1 (6 bases). The CDR3 is made up of 15 amino acids. CDR1 and CDR2 from the germline V gene are SGHRS and YFSETQ. V gave up 3 bases and J gave up 3 bases, with 13 bases separating them. The CDR3 sequence: CASSSQGGNNQPQHF. The CDR3 DNA is TGCGCCAGCAGCTCACAGGGTGGAAACAATCAGCCCCAGCATTTT.

V and J are TRBV18 and TRBJ2-2, with a weak D call TRBD1 (5 bases). This CDR3 is 18 amino acids long. The V gene lost 0 bases and the J gene lost 0 bases, with 14 bases spanning the gap. Germline assignment: CDR1 KGHSH and CDR2 LQKENI. CDR3 sequence (DNA): TGTGCCAGCTCACCACCGATGGTTGGGGCCTCGAACACCGGGGAGCTGTTTTTT. Translation gives CASSPPMVGASNTGELFF.

This clonotype has a handful of counts. This chain connects TRBV29-1 to TRBJ1-5, with D tentatively TRBD1 (6 bases). Trimming took off 4 bases at V and 6 bases at J, with 13 bases between the two ends. Germline V gene sequence: CDR1 SQVTM, CDR2 ANQGSEA. This CDR3 spans 13 amino acids. The DNA of the CDR3 is TGCAGCGTTGGGGAGGGGGGGGCTCAGCCCCAGCATTTT. This codes for CSVGEGGAQPQHF.

This clonotype was picked up many times. This chain joins TRBV7-9 and TRBJ1-4; 7 bases map to TRBD1. Germline V lookup: CDR1 SEHNR, CDR2 FQNEAQ (reference sequence). The CDR3 has 14 amino acids. J was trimmed by 7 bases and V by 5 bases; bases with no gene match: 7. CDR3 residues: CASSPRQGFEKLFF. The DNA for the CDR3 is TGTGCCAGCAGCCCACGACAGGGATTTGAAAAACTGTTTTTT.

This clonotype appeared a few times. The chain employs TRBV9 and TRBJ2-7; TRBD2 aligns across 9 bases. The CDR3 covers 14 residues. Germline assignment: CDR1 SGDLS and CDR2 YYNGEE. Trimming cost V 3 bases and J 1 base; bases outside gene matches: 2. Written as DNA, the CDR3 is TGTGCCAGCAGCGGACTAGCGGAGTCCTACGAGCAGTACTTC. Translated: CASSGLAESYEQYF. Using reference TRBV9 and TRBJ2-7 for the parts outside the CDR3, the full variable domain is DSGVTQTPKHLITATGQRVTLRCSPRSGDLSVYWYQQSLDQGLQFLIQYYNGEERAKGNILERFSAQQFPDLHSELNLSSLELGDSALYFCASSGLAESYEQYFGPGTRLTVT.

Comment on this clonotype: Just one base apart from a much larger clone, this may be a read error. V usage is TRBV7-8 and J usage is TRBJ1-1, with D unclear. Germline V gives CDR1 SGHVS, CDR2 FQNEAQ. V was trimmed by 4 bases and J by 1 base, leaving 7 bases between them. The CDR3 loop spans 13 amino acids. This chain's CDR3 is CASSSTRNTEAFF. Here the CDR3 DNA reads TGTGCCAGCAGCTCGACACGGAACACTGAAGCTTTCTTT.

This clonotype was seen a handful of times. The chain recombines TRBV7-2 with TRBJ2-2; 7 nucleotides agree with TRBD1. Losses at the gene ends were 2 bases for V and 6 bases for J; bases not matched to a gene: 3. CDR3 length: 14 amino acids. CDR1 is SGHTA, CDR2 FQGNSA, per germline. The CDR3 nucleotides are TGTGCCAGCAGCTTAAAGACAGGGTCCGGGGAGCTGTTTTTT. Protein: CASSLKTGSGELFF.

The V gene is TRBV7-9, the J gene TRBJ2-3, with 9 bases aligning to TRBD2. This CDR3 region has 15 residues. CDR1 and CDR2 (germline): SEHNR, FQNEAQ (reference sequence). Trimming took 4 bases from V and 7 from J; bases not matched to a gene: 9. The CDR3 nucleotides read TGTGCCAGCAGCTGGATGTCTAGCGGGACCAATACGCAGTATTTT. Protein: CASSWMSSGTNTQYF.

This clonotype was found a few times. This chain uses TRBV2 with TRBJ2-1; 10 nucleotides agree with TRBD2. Germline assignment: CDR1 SNHLY and CDR2 FYNNEI. With V trimmed by 5 bases and J by 8 bases, 6 bases remained unmatched. This CDR3 has 14 residues. The CDR3 loop is CASSSAGGLDEQFF. As DNA, the CDR3 is TGTGCCAGCAGTTCAGCGGGAGGGTTGGATGAGCAGTTCTTC.

The chain links TRBV10-3 to TRBJ2-7; D may be TRBD1 (6 bases). V lost 3 bases and J lost 6, with 12 bases in between. Germline loops: CDR1 ENHRY, CDR2 SYGVKD. The CDR3 length is 13 residues. In DNA, the CDR3 is TGTGCCATCAGTGACTCGTCAGGGGTCGAGCAGTACTTC. This encodes CAISDSSGVEQYF.

The rearrangement joins TRBV20-1 to TRBJ1-2; D remains ambiguous. Germline V gives CDR1 DFQATT, CDR2 SNEGSKA (reference sequence). The CDR3 runs to 13 residues. V was clipped by 0 bases and J by 1 base, with 6 bases between them. The CDR3 is CSAREVDNYGYTF. The CDR3 DNA reads TGCAGTGCTAGAGAGGTGGATAACTATGGCTACACCTTC.

This clonotype was recorded at least ten times. The V and J genes are TRBV4-2 and TRBJ2-7, with 11 bases that match TRBD2. V was clipped by 4 bases and J by 0 bases; unmatched bases: 14. CDR1 is LGHNA and CDR2 is YNFKEQ in the germline V gene. The CDR3 is 19 amino acids. The CDR3 region has the DNA TGTGCCAGCAGCCTCCGCCAGGCTAGCGGGAGGTCGAGCTCCTACGAGCAGTACTTC. It yields the protein CASSLRQASGRSSSYEQYF.

This clonotype was seen a handful of times. J is TRBJ2-7 and V is TRBV4-2; D gene ambiguous. Germline CDR1 is LGHNA and CDR2 is YNFKEQ. The CDR3 length is 15 residues. Trimming stripped 8 bases from V and 6 bases from J, with 23 bases between. This CDR3 reads CASPLGPVENAEQYF. CDR3 in DNA: TGTGCCAGCCCCCTAGGGCCCGTCGAGAACGCCGAGCAGTACTTC.

Details on this clonotype: Germline and junction disagree at one end, which may indicate a read error. This rearrangement joins TRBV7-9 to TRBJ1-6; tentative D call: TRBD1 (6 bases). Germline V gene sequence: CDR1 SEHNR, CDR2 FQNEAQ (reference sequence). This CDR3 spans 14 amino acids. CDR3 region: CASTLSGDNSPLHF. The CDR3 coding sequence is TGTGCCAGCACCTTATCAGGGGATAATTCACCCCTCCACTTT.

The chain carries TRBV28 and TRBJ2-6; the D is unclear. The CDR3 extends over 18 amino acids. The germline V gene encodes CDR1 MDHEN and CDR2 SYDVKM. V lost 6 bases to trimming and J lost 0 bases, with 18 bases between them. The CDR3 coding sequence is TGTGCCAGCAGCCCAACCCGTAAAGGAGCCTCTGGGGCCAACGTCCTGACTTTC. Encoded protein: CASSPTRKGASGANVLTF.

This clonotype was counted only a few times. This chain links TRBV20-1 with TRBJ1-5, with 7 bases identical to TRBD1. Looked up from germline, CDR1 is DFQATT and CDR2 is SNEGSKA (reference sequence). The ends lost 5 bases at V and 7 bases at J; junction bases unmatched: 11. CDR3 length: 14 residues. CDR3 loop: CSAPADRVNQPQHF. The CDR3 region has the DNA TGCAGTGCTCCCGCTGACAGGGTTAACCAGCCCCAGCATTTT.

The rearrangement links TRBV11-1 to TRBJ1-3; D unresolved. With 5 bases removed from V and 1 base from J, the gap between germline ends came to 24 bases. The germline CDR1 and CDR2 sequences are SGHAT and FQDESV (reference sequence). This CDR3 comprises 19 residues. CDR3 nucleotide sequence: TGTGCCAGCAGCCCCCTGAATGGGGAGACGCGCTCTTCTGGAAACACCATATATTTT. The encoded protein is CASSPLNGETRSSGNTIYF.